This T cell receptor (beta chain) was identified during a study of blood T cell repertoires in COVID-19. This CDR3 contains 14 residues. Trimming removed 2 bases at V and 5 bases at J, with 13 bases between. In germline, CDR1 is MDHEN, CDR2 SYDVKM. In the source study's methods: Reference gene primer amplification in the assay estimated nucleated cell counts. This table comes from immunoSEQ multiplex PCR, and its TCRdb copy is limited to in-frame clones, with some not included. V, J and clone size were drawn from that table, and D and trimming were deduced from the DNA. The table shows 100,000 or so clones, with over 70% occurring only once.

The sequenced sample consisted of peripheral blood. This TCR came from a human donor in a cohort sampled during active COVID-19. The chain is built from TRBV28 and TRBJ2-7; D might be TRBD2 (5 bases). The CDR3 here is CASSLHGGSNEQYF. The CDR3 coding sequence is TGTGCCAGCAGTTTACATGGTGGGAGTAACGAGCAGTACTTC.